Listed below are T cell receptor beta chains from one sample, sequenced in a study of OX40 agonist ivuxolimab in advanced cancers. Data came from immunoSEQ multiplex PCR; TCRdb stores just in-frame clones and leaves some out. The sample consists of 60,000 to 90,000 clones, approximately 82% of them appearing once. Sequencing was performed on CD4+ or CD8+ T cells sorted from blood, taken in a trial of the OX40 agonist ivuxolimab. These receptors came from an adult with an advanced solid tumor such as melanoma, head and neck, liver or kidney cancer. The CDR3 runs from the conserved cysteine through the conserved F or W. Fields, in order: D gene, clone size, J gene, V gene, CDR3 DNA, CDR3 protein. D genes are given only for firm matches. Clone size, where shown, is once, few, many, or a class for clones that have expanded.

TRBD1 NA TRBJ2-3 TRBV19 TGTGCCAGCGCGCCCCAGGGGGTTAGCACAGATACGCAGTATTTT CASAPQGVSTDTQYF
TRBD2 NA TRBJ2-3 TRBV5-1 TGCGCCAGCAACGTTCTGGGGGGGACAGATACGCAGTATTTT CASNVLGGTDTQYF
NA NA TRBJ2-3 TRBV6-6 TGTGCCAGCAGTTACGGCGGGCTCACAGATACGCAGTATTTT CASSYGGLTDTQYF
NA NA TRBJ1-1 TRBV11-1 TGTGCCAGCAGCTTAGGGGACACCAGGAACACTGAAGCTTTCTTT CASSLGDTRNTEAFF
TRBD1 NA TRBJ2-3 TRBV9 TGTGCTTCTAAGGGGGCTGCAGATACGCAGTATTTT CASKGAADTQYF
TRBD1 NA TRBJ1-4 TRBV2 TGTGCCAGCAGGGGACAGGGTGAAAATGAAAAACTGTTTTTT CASRGQGENEKLFF
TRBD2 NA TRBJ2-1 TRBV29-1 TGCAGCGTTGTGACGGGGGGATCGAATGAGCAGTTCTTC CSVVTGGSNEQFF
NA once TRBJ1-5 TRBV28 TGTGCCAGCAGTTTAGCAGGCCTTTACTATCAGCCCCAGCATTTT CASSLAGLYYQPQHF
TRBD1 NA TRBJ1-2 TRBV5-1 TGCGCCAGCAGCTTGTATTCACAGGGGCTCTATGGCTACACCTTC CASSLYSQGLYGYTF
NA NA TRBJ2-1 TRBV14 TGTGCCAGCAGTTCAAGTTGGGGCCCCCGTACGGTGCAGTTCTTC CASSSSWGPRTVQFF